This TCR beta chain was captured in a study of T cells in Graves' hyperthyroidism and ophthalmopathy. Researchers took RNA transcripts and amplified the TCR beta CDR3 regions from them. TCR CDR3 underwent first-round RT-PCR with the HTBI primer set. TCRdb re-derived calls from the multiplex PCR reads in MiXCR, one entry per CDR3 protein. The data show some 380,000 distinct CDR3 sequences, around an eighth seen once. Clinical symptoms, serum thyroxine and TRAb, thyroid ultrasound and orbital computed tomography together formed the diagnostic basis. The germline V gene has CDR1 LNHNV and CDR2 YYDKDF (reference sequence). Between the trimmed V and J ends, which lost 4 bases and 2 bases, there was a span of 11 bases. The CDR3 has 14 amino acids. This clonotype occurred a few times. The antigen remains unidentified. Study-wide findings and caveats: The blood repertoire included most of the expanded thyroid clonotypes above 0.001. Ophthalmopathy onset followed model prediction by a median around 6.9 months.

This chain joins TRBV15 and TRBJ2-5; no clear D. The origin of this receptor is a man aged 25-40 years with Graves' hyperthyroidism that later progressed to Graves' ophthalmopathy. The sequencing input was blood. CDR3 DNA sequence: TGTGCCACCAGCAAGACCCTGGAACAAGAGACCCAGTACTTC. It yields the protein CATSKTLEQETQYF. Looking up the rest from reference TRBV15 and TRBJ2-5 gives the full variable domain: DAMVIQNPRYQVTQFGKPVTLSCSQTLNHNVMYWYQQKSSQAPKLLFHYYDKDFNNEADTPDNFQSRRPNTSFCFLDIRSPGLGDTAMYLCATSKTLEQETQYFGPGTRLLVL.